The clone carrying this T cell receptor beta chain has a count of ten or more. The CDR3 length is 14 residues. Trimming pared 2 bases from V and 0 bases from J, leaving 4 bases between. The sample is drawn from a study of spatial heterogeneity in lung cancer. Time point noted: sample taken at primary tumor resection. The study sequenced unsorted whole RNA from tumor, nontumor lung or frozen PBMC. TCRdb processed the 5' RACE reads anew with MiXCR; each CDR3 protein has one entry. The sample includes about 23,000 distinct CDR3 sequences, around 3.2% of them seen just once. The origin of this receptor is a female donor with early-stage non-small cell lung cancer. The rearrangement links TRBV12-3 or TRBV12-4 to TRBJ2-2; no firm D call. Sequenced material: PBMCs, taken at surgery. The CDR3 DNA reads as TGTGCCAGCAGTTTACCTCCGAACACCGGGGAGCTGTTTTTT. Translating it yields CASSLPPNTGELFF.